This entry describes one T cell receptor beta chain. The data originate from a study of blood T cell repertoires in COVID-19. On the study more broadly: The samples span acute and convalescent COVID-19 from the United States, Italy and Spain. T cells, B-cell-depleted T cells, or PBMCs supplied cDNA or gDNA.

Assay: immunoSEQ multiplex PCR; the TCRdb copy retains only in-frame clones and omits some. The sample shows roughly 66,000 clones, around 82% of them seen only once. Germline V gene data show CDR1 as MNHEY and CDR2 as SVGAGI. The CDR3 is made up of 16 amino acids. The trim removed 4 bases at V and 5 bases at J, leaving 9 bases unmatched. The TCR sequence derives from a man aged 55-75 years with acute or convalescent COVID-19. The material sequenced was peripheral blood. The chain couples TRBV6-5 to TRBJ1-2; TRBD1 matches at 11 bases. CDR3 sequence: CASSFLRTGGGYGYTF. CDR3 coding DNA: TGTGCCAGCAGTTTCCTCAGGACAGGGGGCGGATATGGCTACACCTTC.